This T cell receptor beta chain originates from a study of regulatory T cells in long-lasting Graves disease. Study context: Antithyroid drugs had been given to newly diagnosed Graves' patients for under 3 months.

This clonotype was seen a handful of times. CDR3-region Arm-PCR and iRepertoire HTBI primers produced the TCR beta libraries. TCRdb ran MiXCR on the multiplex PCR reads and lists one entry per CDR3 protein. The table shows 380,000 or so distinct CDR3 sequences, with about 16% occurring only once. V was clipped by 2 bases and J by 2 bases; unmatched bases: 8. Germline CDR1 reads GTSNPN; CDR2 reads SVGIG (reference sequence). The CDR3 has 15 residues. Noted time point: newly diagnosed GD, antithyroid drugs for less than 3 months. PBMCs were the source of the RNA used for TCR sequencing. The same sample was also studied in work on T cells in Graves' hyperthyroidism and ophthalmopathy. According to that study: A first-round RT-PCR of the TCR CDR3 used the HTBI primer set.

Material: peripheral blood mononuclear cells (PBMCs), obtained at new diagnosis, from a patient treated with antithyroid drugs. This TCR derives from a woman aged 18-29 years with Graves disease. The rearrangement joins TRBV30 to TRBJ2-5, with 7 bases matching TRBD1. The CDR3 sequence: CAWSIATGFQETQYF. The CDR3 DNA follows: TGTGCCTGGAGTATAGCGACAGGGTTTCAAGAGACCCAGTACTTC.